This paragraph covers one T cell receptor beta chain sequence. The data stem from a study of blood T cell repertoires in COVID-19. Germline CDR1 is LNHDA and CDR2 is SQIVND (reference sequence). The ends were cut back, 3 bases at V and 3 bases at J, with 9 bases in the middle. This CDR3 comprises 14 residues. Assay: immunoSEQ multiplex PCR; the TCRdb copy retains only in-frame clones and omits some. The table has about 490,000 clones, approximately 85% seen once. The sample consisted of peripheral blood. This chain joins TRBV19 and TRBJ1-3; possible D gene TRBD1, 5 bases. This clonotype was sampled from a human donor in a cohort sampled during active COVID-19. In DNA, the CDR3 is TGTGCCAGTAGTATCCCAGGGTTTGGAAACACCATATATTTT. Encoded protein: CASSIPGFGNTIYF. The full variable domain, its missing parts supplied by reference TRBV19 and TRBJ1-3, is DGGITQSPKYLFRKEGQNVTLSCEQNLNHDAMYWYRQDPGQGLRLIYYSQIVNDFQKGDIAEGYSVSREKKESFPLTVTSAQKNPTAFYLCASSIPGFGNTIYFGEGSWLTVV.